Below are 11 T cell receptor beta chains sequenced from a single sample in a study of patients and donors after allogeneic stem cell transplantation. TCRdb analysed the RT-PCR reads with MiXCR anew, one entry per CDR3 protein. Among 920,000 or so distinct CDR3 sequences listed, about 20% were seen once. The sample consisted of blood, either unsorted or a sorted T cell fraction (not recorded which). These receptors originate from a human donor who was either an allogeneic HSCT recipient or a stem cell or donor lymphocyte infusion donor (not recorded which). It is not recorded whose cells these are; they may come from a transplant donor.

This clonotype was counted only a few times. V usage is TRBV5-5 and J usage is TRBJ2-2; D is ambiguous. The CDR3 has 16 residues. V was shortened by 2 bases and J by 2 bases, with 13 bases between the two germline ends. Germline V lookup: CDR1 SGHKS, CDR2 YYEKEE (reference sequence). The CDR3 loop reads CASSLVQPTNTGELFF. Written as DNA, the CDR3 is TGTGCCAGCAGCTTAGTTCAGCCGACTAACACCGGGGAGCTGTTTTTT.

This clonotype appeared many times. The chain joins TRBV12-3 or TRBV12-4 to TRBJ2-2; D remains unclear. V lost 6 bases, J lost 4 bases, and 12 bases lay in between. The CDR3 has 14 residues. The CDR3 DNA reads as TGTGCCAGCAGAAAAAGGGTGGCCACCGGGGAGCTGTTTTTT. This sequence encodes CASRKRVATGELFF.

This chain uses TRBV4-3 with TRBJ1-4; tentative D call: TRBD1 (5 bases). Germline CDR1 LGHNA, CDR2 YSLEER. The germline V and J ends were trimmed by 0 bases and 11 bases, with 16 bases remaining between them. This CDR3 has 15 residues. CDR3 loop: CASSQDDAGFEKLFF. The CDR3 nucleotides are TGCGCCAGCAGCCAAGATGATGCAGGGTTCGAGAAACTGTTTTTT.

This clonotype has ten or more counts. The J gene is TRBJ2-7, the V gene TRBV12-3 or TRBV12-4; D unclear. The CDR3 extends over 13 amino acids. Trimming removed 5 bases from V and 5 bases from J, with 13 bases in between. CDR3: CASSGLRMDEQYF. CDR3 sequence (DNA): TGTGCCAGCAGTGGCCTACGGATGGACGAGCAGTACTTC.

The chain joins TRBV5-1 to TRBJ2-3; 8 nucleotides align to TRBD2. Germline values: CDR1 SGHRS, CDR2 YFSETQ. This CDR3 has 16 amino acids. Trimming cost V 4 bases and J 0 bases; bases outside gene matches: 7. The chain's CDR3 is CASSPGASGSTDTQYF. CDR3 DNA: TGCGCCAGCAGCCCGGGGGCTAGCGGGAGCACAGATACGCAGTATTTT.

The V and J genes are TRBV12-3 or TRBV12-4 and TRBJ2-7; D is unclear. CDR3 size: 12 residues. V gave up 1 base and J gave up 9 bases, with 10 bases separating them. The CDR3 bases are TGTGCCAGCAGTTTAGGTGTTACGGTGCAGTACTTC. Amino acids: CASSLGVTVQYF.

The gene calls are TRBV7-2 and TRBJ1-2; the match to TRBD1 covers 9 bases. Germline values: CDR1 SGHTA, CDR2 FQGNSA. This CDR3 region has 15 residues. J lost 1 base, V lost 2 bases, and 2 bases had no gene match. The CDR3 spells CASSLTGGVNYGYTF. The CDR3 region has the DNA TGTGCCAGCAGCTTAACAGGGGGCGTTAACTATGGCTACACCTTC.

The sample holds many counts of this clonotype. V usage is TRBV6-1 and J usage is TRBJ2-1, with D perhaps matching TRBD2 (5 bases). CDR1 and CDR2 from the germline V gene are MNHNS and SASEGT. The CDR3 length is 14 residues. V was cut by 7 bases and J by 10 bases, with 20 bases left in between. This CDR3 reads CASTSDLLGKEQFF. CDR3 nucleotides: TGTGCCAGCACTTCCGATCTACTAGGAAAGGAGCAGTTCTTC.

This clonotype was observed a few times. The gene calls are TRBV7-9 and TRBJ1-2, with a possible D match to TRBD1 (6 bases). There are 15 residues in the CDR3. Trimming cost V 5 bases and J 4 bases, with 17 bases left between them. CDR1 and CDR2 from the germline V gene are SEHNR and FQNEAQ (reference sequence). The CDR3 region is CASSLRNRVGYGYTF. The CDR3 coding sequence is TGTGCCAGCAGCCTGAGGAACAGGGTGGGCTATGGCTACACCTTC. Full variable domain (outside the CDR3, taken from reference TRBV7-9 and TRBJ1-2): DTGVSQNPRHKITKRGQNVTFRCDPISEHNRLYWYRQTLGQGPEFLTYFQNEAQLEKSRLLSDRFSAERPKGSFSTLEIQRTEQGDSAMYLCASSLRNRVGYGYTFGSGTRLTVV.

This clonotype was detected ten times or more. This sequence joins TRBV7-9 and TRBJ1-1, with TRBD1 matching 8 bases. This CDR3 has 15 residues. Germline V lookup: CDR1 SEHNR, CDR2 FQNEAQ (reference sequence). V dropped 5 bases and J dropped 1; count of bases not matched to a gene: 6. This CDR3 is CASSPKDRANTEAFF. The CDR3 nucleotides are TGTGCCAGCAGCCCTAAGGACAGGGCGAACACTGAAGCTTTCTTT. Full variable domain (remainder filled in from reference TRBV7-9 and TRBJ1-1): DTGVSQNPRHKITKRGQNVTFRCDPISEHNRLYWYRQTLGQGPEFLTYFQNEAQLEKSRLLSDRFSAERPKGSFSTLEIQRTEQGDSAMYLCASSPKDRANTEAFFGQGTRLTVV.

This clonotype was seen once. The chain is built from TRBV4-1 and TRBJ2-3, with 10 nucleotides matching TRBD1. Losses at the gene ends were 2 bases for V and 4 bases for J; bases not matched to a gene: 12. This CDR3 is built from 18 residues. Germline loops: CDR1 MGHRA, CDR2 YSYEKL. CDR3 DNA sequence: TGCGCCAGCAGCCAAAAAGGACAGGGACAGGGGAGCCCAGATACGCAGTATTTT. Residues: CASSQKGQGQGSPDTQYF.